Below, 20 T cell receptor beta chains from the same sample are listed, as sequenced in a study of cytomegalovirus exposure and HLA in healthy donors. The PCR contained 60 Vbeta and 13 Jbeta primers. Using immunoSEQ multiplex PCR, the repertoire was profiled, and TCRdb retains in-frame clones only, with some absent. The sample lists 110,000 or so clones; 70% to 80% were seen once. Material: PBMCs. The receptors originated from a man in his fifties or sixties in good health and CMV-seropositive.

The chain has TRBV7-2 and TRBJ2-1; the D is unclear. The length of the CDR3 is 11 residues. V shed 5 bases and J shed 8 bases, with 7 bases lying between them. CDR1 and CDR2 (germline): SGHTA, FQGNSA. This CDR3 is CASSPNYEQFF. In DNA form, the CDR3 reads TGTGCCAGCAGCCCTAATTATGAGCAGTTCTTC. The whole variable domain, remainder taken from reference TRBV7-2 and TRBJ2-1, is GAGVSQSPSNKVTEKGKDVELRCDPISGHTALYWYRQSLGQGLEFLIYFQGNSAPDKSGLPSDRFSAERTGGSVSTLTIQRTQQEDSAVYLCASSPNYEQFFGPGTRLTVL.

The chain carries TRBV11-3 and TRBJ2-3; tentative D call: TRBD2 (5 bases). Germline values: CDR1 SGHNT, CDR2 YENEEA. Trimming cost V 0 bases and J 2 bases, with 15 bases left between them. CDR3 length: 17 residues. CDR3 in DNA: TGTGCCAGCAGCTTAGAGAAGCGGCTTTCAAACACAGATACGCAGTATTTT. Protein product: CASSLEKRLSNTDTQYF.

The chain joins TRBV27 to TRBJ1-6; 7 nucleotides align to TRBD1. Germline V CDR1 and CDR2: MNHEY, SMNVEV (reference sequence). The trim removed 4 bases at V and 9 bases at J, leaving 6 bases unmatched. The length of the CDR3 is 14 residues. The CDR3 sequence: CASSSGGIGSPLHF. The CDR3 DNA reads TGTGCCAGCAGTTCAGGGGGTATCGGTTCACCCCTCCACTTT.

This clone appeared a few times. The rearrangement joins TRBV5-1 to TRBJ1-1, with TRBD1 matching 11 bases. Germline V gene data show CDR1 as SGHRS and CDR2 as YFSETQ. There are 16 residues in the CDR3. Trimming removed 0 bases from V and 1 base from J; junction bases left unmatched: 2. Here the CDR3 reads CASSLGTGGRNTEAFF. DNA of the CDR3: TGCGCCAGCAGCTTGGGGACAGGGGGCAGGAACACTGAAGCTTTCTTT.

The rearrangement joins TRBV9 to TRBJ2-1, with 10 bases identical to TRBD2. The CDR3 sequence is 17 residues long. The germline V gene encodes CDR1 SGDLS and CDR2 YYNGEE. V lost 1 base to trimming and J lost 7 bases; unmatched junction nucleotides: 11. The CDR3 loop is CASSVMGRPSGSNEQFF. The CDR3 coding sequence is TGTGCCAGCAGCGTAATGGGTCGGCCTAGCGGGAGTAATGAGCAGTTCTTC.

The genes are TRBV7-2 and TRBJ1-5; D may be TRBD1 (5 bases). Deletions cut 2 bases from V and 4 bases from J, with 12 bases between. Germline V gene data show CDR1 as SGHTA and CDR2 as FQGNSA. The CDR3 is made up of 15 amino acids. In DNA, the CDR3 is TGTGCCAGCAGCTTAAGCTACGGGGGAAATCAGCCCCAGCATTTT. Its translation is CASSLSYGGNQPQHF.

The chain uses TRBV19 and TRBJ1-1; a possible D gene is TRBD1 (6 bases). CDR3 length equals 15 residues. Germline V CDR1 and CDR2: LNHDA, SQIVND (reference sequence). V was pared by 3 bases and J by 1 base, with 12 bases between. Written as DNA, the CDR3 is TGTGCCAGTAGTATTCTAAAACAGGGGAACACTGAAGCTTTCTTT. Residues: CASSILKQGNTEAFF.

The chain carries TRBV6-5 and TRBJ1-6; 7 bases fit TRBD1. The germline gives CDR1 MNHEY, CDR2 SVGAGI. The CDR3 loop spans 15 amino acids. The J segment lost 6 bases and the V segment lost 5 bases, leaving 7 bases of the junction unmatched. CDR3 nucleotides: TGTGCCAGCAGTAACGAGGGGGCTAGTAATTCACCCCTCCACTTT. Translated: CASSNEGASNSPLHF.

CDR3 in DNA: TGTGCCAGCGGGACAGGGGGCGCGAGCGGGGAGACCCAGTACTTC. Protein: CASGTGGASGETQYF. The V gene is TRBV25-1, the J gene TRBJ2-5; 12 bases are shared with TRBD1. J gave up 5 bases and V 8 bases, and 9 bases lay outside the gene matches. Looked up from germline, CDR1 is MGHDK and CDR2 is SYGVNS. The CDR3 consists of 15 residues. The entire variable domain, with the rest obtained from reference TRBV25-1 and TRBJ2-5, is as follows: EADIYQTPRYLVIGTGKKITLECSQTMGHDKMYWYQQDPGMELHLIHYSYGVNSTEKGDLSSESTVSRIRTEHFPLTLESARPSHTSQYLCASGTGGASGETQYFGPGTRLLVL.

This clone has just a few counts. This CDR3 is CASSERGGPYNEQFF. CDR3 sequence (DNA): TGTGCCAGCAGTGAAAGGGGAGGACCCTACAATGAGCAGTTCTTC. The rearrangement links TRBV6-1 to TRBJ2-1; D perhaps matches TRBD2 (6 bases). The ends were cut back, 2 bases at V and 2 bases at J, with 10 bases in the middle. Germline loops: CDR1 MNHNS, CDR2 SASEGT. The CDR3 runs to 15 residues.

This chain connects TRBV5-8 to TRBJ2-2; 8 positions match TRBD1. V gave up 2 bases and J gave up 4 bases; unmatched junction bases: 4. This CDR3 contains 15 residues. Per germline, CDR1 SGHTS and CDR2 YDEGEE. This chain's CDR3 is CASSFVRGPTGELFF. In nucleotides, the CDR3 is TGTGCCAGCAGCTTTGTCAGGGGGCCCACCGGGGAGCTGTTTTTT.

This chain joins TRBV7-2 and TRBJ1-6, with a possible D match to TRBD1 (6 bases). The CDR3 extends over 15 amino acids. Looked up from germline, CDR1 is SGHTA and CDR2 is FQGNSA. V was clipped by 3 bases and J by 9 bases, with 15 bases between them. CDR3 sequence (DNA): TGTGCCAGCAGCTTGGATACCAACAGGGTTTCACCCCTCCACTTT. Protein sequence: CASSLDTNRVSPLHF.

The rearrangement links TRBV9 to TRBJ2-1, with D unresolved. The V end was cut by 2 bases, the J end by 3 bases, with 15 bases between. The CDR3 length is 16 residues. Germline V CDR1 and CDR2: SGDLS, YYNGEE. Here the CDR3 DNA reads TGTGCCAGCAGCGTCGTGAAGAGGTCGGGCTACAATGAGCAGTTCTTC. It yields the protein CASSVVKRSGYNEQFF.

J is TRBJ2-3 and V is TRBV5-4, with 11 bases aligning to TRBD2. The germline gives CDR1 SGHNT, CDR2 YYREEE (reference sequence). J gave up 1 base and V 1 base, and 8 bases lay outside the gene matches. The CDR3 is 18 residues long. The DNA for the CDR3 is TGTGCCAGCAGCTTGCTAGCGGGGGGCAACCTAGGCACAGATACGCAGTATTTT. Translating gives CASSLLAGGNLGTDTQYF.

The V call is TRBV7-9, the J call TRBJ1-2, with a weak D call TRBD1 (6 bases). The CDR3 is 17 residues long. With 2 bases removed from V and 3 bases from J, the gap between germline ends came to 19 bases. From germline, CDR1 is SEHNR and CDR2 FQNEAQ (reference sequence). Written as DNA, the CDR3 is TGTGCCAGCAGCTTACGAGGGGCGGGGGCTTCGGACTATGGCTACACCTTC. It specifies CASSLRGAGASDYGYTF.

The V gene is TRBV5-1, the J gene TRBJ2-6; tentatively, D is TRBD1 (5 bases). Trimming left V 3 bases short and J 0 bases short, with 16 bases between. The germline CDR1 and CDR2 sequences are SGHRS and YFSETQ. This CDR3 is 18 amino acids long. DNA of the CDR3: TGCGCCAGCAGCTCAACGACAGATGGACGCTCTGGGGCCAACGTCCTGACTTTC. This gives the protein CASSSTTDGRSGANVLTF.

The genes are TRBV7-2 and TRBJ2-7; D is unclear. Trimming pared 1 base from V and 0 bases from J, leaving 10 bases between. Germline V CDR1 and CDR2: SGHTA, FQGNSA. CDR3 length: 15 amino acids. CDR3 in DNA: TGTGCCAGCAGCTTAGGTCTTCTTTCCTCCTACGAGCAGTACTTC. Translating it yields CASSLGLLSSYEQYF.

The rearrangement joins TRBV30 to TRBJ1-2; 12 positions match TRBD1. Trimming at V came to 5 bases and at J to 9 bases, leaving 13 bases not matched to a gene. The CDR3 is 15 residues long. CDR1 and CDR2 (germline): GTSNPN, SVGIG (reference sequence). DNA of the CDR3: TGTGCCTGGGGAAACAGCGGGACAGGGGGCGGAAGCTACACCTTC. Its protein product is CAWGNSGTGGGSYTF.

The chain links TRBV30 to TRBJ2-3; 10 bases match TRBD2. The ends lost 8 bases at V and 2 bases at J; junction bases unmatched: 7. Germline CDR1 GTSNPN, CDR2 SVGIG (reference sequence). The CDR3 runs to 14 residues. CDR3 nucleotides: TGTGCCGTGGGAGCGGGAGGGACCACAGATACGCAGTATTTT. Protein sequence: CAVGAGGTTDTQYF.

Here the CDR3 reads CASSREEGYNEQFF. The CDR3 DNA reads as TGTGCCAGCAGCAGAGAGGAGGGGTACAATGAGCAGTTCTTC. V is TRBV11-2 and J is TRBJ2-1; TRBD2 might be the D (6 bases). The CDR3 contains 14 residues. The germline CDR1 and CDR2 sequences are SGHAT and FQNNGV. Between the trimmed V and J ends, which lost 5 bases and 4 bases, there was a span of 12 bases.